These 21 T cell receptor beta chains were all obtained from the same sample, sequenced in a study of shared T cell receptors in the human thymus. The protocol was immunoSEQ multiplex PCR, while the TCRdb copy is restricted to in-frame clones and leaves out a portion. Seen here are hundreds of thousands of clones, roughly 88% observed once, and the top ten hold around 0.01%. The data also belong to a second study, concerning human thymus T cells.

The sequenced sample was thymocytes. Every receptor here comes from a boy in the first two years of life with a congenital heart defect.

The chain has TRBV30 and TRBJ1-3; 9 positions match TRBD1. The CDR3 spans 20 residues. Trimming cost V 4 bases and J 0 bases; bases outside gene matches: 19. Germline loops: CDR1 GTSNPN, CDR2 SVGIG (reference sequence). This CDR3 is CAWTERGTGTPNYSGNTIYF. As DNA, the CDR3 is TGTGCCTGGACCGAAAGGGGGACAGGGACCCCTAATTACTCTGGAAACACCATATATTTT.

In its sample, this clone was seen a few times. The genes are TRBV19 and TRBJ2-1; D is possibly TRBD2 (6 bases). V was shortened by 7 bases and J by 7 bases, with 14 bases between the two germline ends. CDR3 length: 13 amino acids. Per germline, CDR1 LNHDA and CDR2 SQIVND (reference sequence). CDR3 region: CASTVAVGNEQFF. In DNA form, the CDR3 reads TGTGCCAGTACAGTAGCGGTGGGGAATGAGCAGTTCTTC.

This clone occurred once. This chain links TRBV7-6 with TRBJ2-1, with 12 bases fitting TRBD2. The ends lost 5 bases at V and 8 bases at J; junction bases unmatched: 25. The germline V gene encodes CDR1 SGHVS and CDR2 FNYEAQ. CDR3 length: 21 amino acids. CDR3 in DNA: TGTGCCAGCAGCCCCCCGGGGGTGGACGGAGCCCTAGCGGGAGGGCGGGATGAGCAGTTCTTC. Its translation is CASSPPGVDGALAGGRDEQFF.

The table lists this clone with a few counts. V and J are TRBV5-8 and TRBJ2-1; 9 bases line up with TRBD1. The germline V gene has CDR1 SGHTS and CDR2 YDEGEE. J lost 5 bases, V lost 7 bases, and 4 bases had no gene match. The CDR3 spans 13 residues. The CDR3 DNA reads TGTGCCAGCCTCCGGGACAGGGACAATGAGCAGTTCTTC. Translation: CASLRDRDNEQFF. The whole variable domain, remainder taken from reference TRBV5-8 and TRBJ2-1, is EAGVTQSPTHLIKTRGQQATLRCSPISGHTSVYWYQQALGLGLQFLLWYDEGEERNRGNFPPRFSGRQFPNYSSELNVNALELEDSALYLCASLRDRDNEQFFGPGTRLTVL.

The rearrangement joins TRBV4-3 to TRBJ2-3, with 7 bases identical to TRBD2. The junction had 10 bases not matched to a gene; V was cut back by 4 bases and J by 0 bases. CDR3 size: 17 residues. Germline V gives CDR1 LGHNA, CDR2 YSLEER. The CDR3: CASSRVTERGSTDTQYF. The CDR3 DNA follows: TGCGCCAGCAGCCGTGTTACGGAGCGGGGTAGCACAGATACGCAGTATTTT.

Of note for this clone: A read error may produce the germline difference seen at one junction end. V gene TRBV2 combines with J gene TRBJ1-2, with a tentative D call TRBD1 (5 bases). The V gene's germline CDR1 is SNHLY and CDR2 FYNNEI. The CDR3 loop spans 10 amino acids. DNA for the CDR3: TGTGCCAGCAGTGGAAAGGGGATTCTCTTC. Amino acid sequence: CASSGKGILF.

The chain joins TRBV27 to TRBJ2-3; 7 bases are shared with TRBD1. The CDR3 spans 13 residues. Unmatched junction bases numbered 0, after V lost 6 bases and J lost 0 bases. Germline CDR1 reads MNHEY; CDR2 reads SMNVEV (reference sequence). The CDR3 region is CASRDRSTDTQYF. The CDR3 DNA is TGTGCCAGCAGGGACAGGAGCACAGATACGCAGTATTTT.

V and J are TRBV12-5 and TRBJ1-1; D is perhaps TRBD1 (5 bases). Germline V lookup: CDR1 LGHNT, CDR2 FRNRAP. This CDR3 region has 18 residues. V was clipped by 3 bases and J by 6 bases, with 26 bases between them. CDR3 loop: CASGLGPHLWGGIPEAFF. Here the CDR3 DNA reads TGTGCTAGTGGTTTAGGTCCCCACCTTTGGGGGGGTATCCCTGAAGCTTTCTTT.

The chain has TRBV19 and TRBJ1-1; 12 bases map to TRBD1. The CDR3 covers 13 residues. In germline, CDR1 is LNHDA, CDR2 SQIVND (reference sequence). V lost 11 bases to trimming and J lost 12 bases; unmatched junction nucleotides: 13. The CDR3 sequence: CAVRDRGLRVPFF. CDR3 nucleotides: TGTGCCGTAAGGGACAGGGGGCTTAGGGTCCCTTTCTTT.

The CDR3 DNA reads TGTGCCACCAGCAGAGGGGGGGGGCAGGGGCCGCACTCTGGAAACACCATATATTTT. It translates to CATSRGGGQGPHSGNTIYF. The J gene is TRBJ1-3, the V gene TRBV15, with TRBD1 as a possible D gene (6 bases). Germline loops: CDR1 LNHNV, CDR2 YYDKDF (reference sequence). V was clipped by 1 base and J by 0 bases, with 19 bases between them. CDR3 length equals 19 residues. Together with reference TRBV15 and TRBJ1-3, the CDR3 gives the full variable domain: DAMVIQNPRYQVTQFGKPVTLSCSQTLNHNVMYWYQQKSSQAPKLLFHYYDKDFNNEADTPDNFQSRRPNTSFCFLDIRSPGLGDTAMYLCATSRGGGQGPHSGNTIYFGEGSWLTVV.

The chain is built from TRBV2 and TRBJ1-4; 9 nucleotides agree with TRBD1. This CDR3 has 14 residues. With V trimmed by 1 base and J by 8 bases, 2 bases remained unmatched. Germline values: CDR1 SNHLY, CDR2 FYNNEI. CDR3 sequence reads: CASSEDRGREKLFF. Written as DNA, the CDR3 is TGTGCCAGCAGTGAAGACAGGGGGCGCGAAAAACTGTTTTTT.

J is TRBJ2-5 and V is TRBV29-1; 9 nucleotides align to TRBD1. Germline assignment: CDR1 SQVTM and CDR2 ANQGSEA. CDR3 size: 15 residues. J lost 7 bases, V lost 0 bases, and 9 bases had no gene match. The CDR3 DNA follows: TGCAGCGTTGAAGATCGCACAGGGGGCCGGGGGACCCAGTACTTC. It yields the protein CSVEDRTGGRGTQYF. The complete variable domain, with remaining parts taken from reference TRBV29-1 and TRBJ2-5, reads SAVISQKPSRDICQRGTSLTIQCQVDSQVTMMFWYRQQPGQSLTLIATANQGSEATYESGFVIDKFPISRPNLTFSTLTVSNMSPEDSSIYLCSVEDRTGGRGTQYFGPGTRLLVL.

This CDR3 is CASSQVVEKRENTGELFF. CDR3 coding DNA: TGCGCCAGCAGCCAAGTGGTGGAAAAGCGGGAGAACACCGGGGAGCTGTTTTTT. V usage is TRBV4-3 and J usage is TRBJ2-2, with 7 positions matching TRBD2. Unmatched junction bases numbered 9, after V lost 1 base and J lost 1 base. This CDR3 contains 18 residues. Per the germline V gene, CDR1 is LGHNA and CDR2 is YSLEER.

CDR3 region: CASSLRLAGVDEQYF. DNA of the CDR3: TGTGCCAGCAGCCTCAGACTAGCGGGTGTGGACGAGCAGTACTTC. The rearrangement uses TRBV6-6 and TRBJ2-7; 10 bases map to TRBD2. The CDR3 sequence is 15 residues long. Germline V gene lookup returns CDR1 MNHNY and CDR2 SVGAGI (reference sequence). The trim removed 6 bases at V and 5 bases at J, leaving 10 bases unmatched.

V is TRBV9 and J is TRBJ1-2; D is perhaps TRBD1 (5 bases). Germline assignment: CDR1 SGDLS and CDR2 YYNGEE. V dropped 5 bases and J dropped 7 bases, with 21 bases sitting between them. The CDR3 extends over 15 amino acids. The CDR3 reads CASSDPRRDFSGYTF. The CDR3, as DNA: TGTGCCAGCAGTGACCCCCGCAGGGATTTCTCTGGCTACACCTTC.

The chain links TRBV27 to TRBJ2-7, with TRBD1 as a possible D gene (6 bases). Germline values: CDR1 MNHEY, CDR2 SMNVEV (reference sequence). Trimming removed 6 bases from V and 6 bases from J, with 33 bases in between. The CDR3 length is 19 residues. The CDR3 coding sequence is TGTGCCAGCAGGGGGTGGATTAGGGGCAGGTCAGACCAGGGGTCCGAGCAGTACTTC. Protein: CASRGWIRGRSDQGSEQYF.

This sequence joins TRBV6-1 and TRBJ2-1; 8 bases agree with TRBD1. This CDR3 is 15 amino acids long. The germline gives CDR1 MNHNS, CDR2 SASEGT. The junction had 7 bases not matched to a gene; V was cut back by 1 base and J by 8 bases. CDR3 in amino acids: CASSEGQGANHEQFF. CDR3 sequence (DNA): TGTGCCAGCAGTGAAGGGCAGGGGGCTAATCATGAGCAGTTCTTC.

The rearrangement uses TRBV11-3 and TRBJ2-3; 10 bases map to TRBD2. Germline loops: CDR1 SGHNT, CDR2 YENEEA. This CDR3 spans 15 amino acids. V shed 6 bases, J shed 4 bases, and the junction held 7 bases outside the gene matches. The chain's CDR3 is CASRPSGRFADTQYF. CDR3 bases: TGTGCCAGCAGGCCTAGCGGGAGATTCGCAGATACGCAGTATTTT.

The chain has TRBV5-6 and TRBJ1-4; no clear D gene. Germline CDR1 reads SGHDT; CDR2 reads YYEEEE. The length of the CDR3 is 15 residues. Trimming took 2 bases from V and 6 from J, leaving 14 bases between them. The CDR3 DNA reads as TGTGCCAGCAGCTTAAAACGCCTAGAGGATGAAAAACTGTTTTTT. Amino acids: CASSLKRLEDEKLFF.

This chain joins TRBV15 and TRBJ2-7; D may be TRBD2 (6 bases). The ends were cut back, 8 bases at V and 7 bases at J, with 24 bases in the middle. This CDR3 region has 15 residues. Germline V CDR1 and CDR2: LNHNV, YYDKDF (reference sequence). The CDR3, as DNA: TGTGCCACCGTCTATGGTGCGGGATTCAAGCGGGAGCAGTACTTC. The encoded protein is CATVYGAGFKREQYF. Based on the CDR3 plus reference TRBV15 and TRBJ2-7, the full variable domain is DAMVIQNPRYQVTQFGKPVTLSCSQTLNHNVMYWYQQKSSQAPKLLFHYYDKDFNNEADTPDNFQSRRPNTSFCFLDIRSPGLGDTAMYLCATVYGAGFKREQYFGPGTRLTVT.

This clone was seen only once. The chain couples TRBV28 to TRBJ1-2; D perhaps matches TRBD1 (5 bases). This CDR3 has 14 amino acids. V was shortened by 7 bases and J by 5 bases, with 17 bases between the two germline ends. CDR1 is MDHEN and CDR2 is SYDVKM in the germline V gene. The CDR3 coding sequence is TGTGCCAGCACGAAGGAAGGGGCGGGGTATGGCTACACCTTC. The encoded protein is CASTKEGAGYGYTF.